This TCR beta chain derives from a study of T-cell memory formation after mild COVID-19. Study findings and constraints: Largely, contracting CD4+ clones fell within CM and EM, and contracting CD8+ clones within EMRA. Clones that contracted from day 15 to 85 had balanced CD4/CD8; later expanders were CD4+ biased. Some clones that responded were present in memory (sampled pre-infection), which suggests cross-reactive memory joined.

From 5'RACE with constant-segment primers came TCR alpha and TCR beta cDNA libraries that carried sample barcodes and UMIs. TCRdb analysed the 5' RACE reads with MiXCR anew, one entry per CDR3 protein. The sample contains a few hundred thousand distinct CDR3 sequences, approximately 19% of which appear only once. This clonotype was found many times. Its matching antigen is unknown. The CDR3 length is 15 residues. Germline CDR1 and CDR2: LGHNA and YSLEER. V shed 0 bases and J 0 bases; nucleotides not matched to a gene: 2. Source material: PBMCs or a T cell subset sorted from them (not recorded which). The chain links TRBV4-3 to TRBJ2-7; 7 positions agree with TRBD2. This clonotype was sampled from a man younger than 35 who had mild COVID-19 (a few samples of this study predate the infection). Cell type and time point are not known. CDR3 nucleotides: TGCGCCAGCAGCCAAGACCTAGCGGCCTCCTACGAGCAGTACTTC. It yields the protein CASSQDLAASYEQYF.